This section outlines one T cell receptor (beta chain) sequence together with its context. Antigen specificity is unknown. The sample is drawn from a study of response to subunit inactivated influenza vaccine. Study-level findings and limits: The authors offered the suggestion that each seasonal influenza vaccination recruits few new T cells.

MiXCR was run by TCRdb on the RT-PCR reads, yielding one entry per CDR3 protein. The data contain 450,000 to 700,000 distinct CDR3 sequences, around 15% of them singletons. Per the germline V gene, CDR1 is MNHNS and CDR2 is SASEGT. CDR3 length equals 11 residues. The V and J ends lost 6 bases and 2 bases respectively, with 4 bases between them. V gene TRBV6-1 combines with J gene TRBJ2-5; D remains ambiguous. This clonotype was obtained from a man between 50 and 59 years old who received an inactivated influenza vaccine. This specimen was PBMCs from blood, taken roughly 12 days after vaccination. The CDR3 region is CASREQETQYF. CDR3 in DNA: TGTGCCAGCAGAGAGCAAGAGACCCAGTACTTC.